This TCR beta chain was sequenced for a study of T-cell reconstitution after alpha-beta-depleted transplantation in children. This CDR3 is 14 amino acids long. The J segment lost 3 bases and the V segment lost 3 bases, leaving 4 bases of the junction unmatched. The germline V gene has CDR1 LNHDA and CDR2 SQIVND (reference sequence). Unique molecular identifiers were used in preparing the TCRbeta library. In TCRdb, the PCR reads were re-called with MiXCR into one record per CDR3 protein. The sample has over 550,000 distinct CDR3 sequences; 8% to 11% are singletons. The sample in question was PBMCs from the stem cell graft donor, obtained from the stem cell graft. The rearrangement joins TRBV19 to TRBJ1-2; 7 bases map to TRBD1. This sequence was found in a human donor who donated a stem cell graft to a child with acute myeloid leukemia. As DNA, the CDR3 is TGTGCCAGTAGTATGGGGACAGAATACTATGGCTACACCTTC. Encoded protein: CASSMGTEYYGYTF.